The 10 T cell receptor beta chains below were found in one sample sequenced in a study of shared clonotypes between healthy human individuals. Produced via immunoSEQ multiplex PCR; TCRdb's table is partial and in-frame only. The table includes a few million clones, more than 80% detected once. Sequencing was done on a sample of naive CD4+ T cells sorted from blood. Regarding subset: CD45RA+ positively selected. These receptors originate from a man between 18 and 29 years old in good health.

V is TRBV7-2 and J is TRBJ1-2; TRBD1 matches 9 bases. The V and J ends lost 0 bases and 2 bases, in that order; junction bases with no gene match: 4. The CDR3 runs 16 residues. Germline CDR1 SGHTA, CDR2 FQGNSA. Here the CDR3 DNA reads TGTGCCAGCAGCTTAGCTATAGGACAGGGGAACTATGGCTACACCTTC. As protein: CASSLAIGQGNYGYTF. Looking up the rest from reference TRBV7-2 and TRBJ1-2 gives the full variable domain: GAGVSQSPSNKVTEKGKDVELRCDPISGHTALYWYRQSLGQGLEFLIYFQGNSAPDKSGLPSDRFSAERTGGSVSTLTIQRTQQEDSAVYLCASSLAIGQGNYGYTFGSGTRLTVV.

The CDR3 protein is CASTDAGGPTDTQYF. CDR3 nucleotides: TGTGCCAGCACCGACGCGGGGGGCCCCACCGATACGCAGTATTTT. The rearrangement uses TRBV5-4 and TRBJ2-3, with TRBD2 identical over 8 bases. The CDR3 is 15 residues long. V shed 6 bases, J shed 6 bases, and the junction held 12 bases outside the gene matches. Germline CDR1 reads SGHNT; CDR2 reads YYREEE (reference sequence).

The V gene is TRBV6-5, the J gene TRBJ1-1; D unclear. The V end lost 0 bases, the J end lost 6 bases, and 11 bases lay between the germline ends. Per the germline V gene, CDR1 is MNHEY and CDR2 is SVGAGI. The CDR3 has 14 amino acids. The DNA for the CDR3 is TGTGCCAGCAGTTACTCGGCGGGGAAGGCTGAAGCTTTCTTT. Translating it yields CASSYSAGKAEAFF.

This clone showed up just once. This rearrangement joins TRBV2 to TRBJ2-7, with D possibly being TRBD1 (7 bases). The CDR3 has 14 amino acids. Trimming took off 8 bases at V and 1 base at J, with 15 bases between the two ends. CDR1 is SNHLY and CDR2 is FYNNEI in the germline V gene. The CDR3 loop reads CASLRDSNSYEQYF. The CDR3 region has the DNA TGTGCCAGCCTGCGGGACAGTAATTCCTACGAGCAGTACTTC.

The chain links TRBV5-4 to TRBJ2-2; 9 nucleotides align to TRBD1. The CDR3 consists of 17 residues. Germline V gene data show CDR1 as SGHNT and CDR2 as YYREEE (reference sequence). Unmatched junction bases numbered 8, after V lost 0 bases and J lost 5 bases. The CDR3 region is CASSLAMPGQGTGELFF. The DNA of the CDR3 is TGTGCCAGCAGCTTGGCCATGCCGGGACAGGGTACCGGGGAGCTGTTTTTT.

The genes are TRBV7-2 and TRBJ2-2; D not resolved. Germline V gene data show CDR1 as SGHTA and CDR2 as FQGNSA. V lost 5 bases and J lost 6, with 10 bases in between. This CDR3 comprises 13 residues. The DNA of the CDR3 is TGTGCCAGCAGCATTAGTCGGGCCGGGGAGCTGTTTTTT. Residues: CASSISRAGELFF.

The chain is built from TRBV28 and TRBJ2-1, with TRBD1 as a possible D gene (6 bases). CDR1 MDHEN and CDR2 SYDVKM come from the germline V gene. The V gene lost 7 bases and the J gene lost 8 bases, with 21 bases spanning the gap. The CDR3 sequence is 15 residues long. In nucleotides, the CDR3 is TGTGCCAGCATCGAAAGACCCGTCAGGGGCGATGAGCAGTTCTTC. Its translation: CASIERPVRGDEQFF.

In DNA, the CDR3 is TGTGCCAGCAGCCGAGGGGGGCGCTACGAGCAGTACTTC. Its protein product is CASSRGGRYEQYF. The chain recombines TRBV9 with TRBJ2-7; D is tentatively TRBD1 or TRBD2 (6 bases each). Per the germline V gene, CDR1 is SGDLS and CDR2 is YYNGEE. The length of the CDR3 is 13 residues. V lost 4 bases and J lost 3, with 11 bases in between.

This chain joins TRBV7-9 and TRBJ2-1; D might be TRBD2 (6 bases). V gave up 9 bases and J gave up 10 bases, with 22 bases separating them. The CDR3 spans 14 residues. In germline, CDR1 is SEHNR, CDR2 FQNEAQ (reference sequence). CDR3 loop: CASVRDGQGREQFF. CDR3 sequence (DNA): TGTGCCAGTGTTCGGGACGGACAAGGGAGGGAGCAGTTCTTC.

Remarks on this clone: The same CDR3 can be traced to other DNA sequences in this sample. This chain uses TRBV9 with TRBJ2-2, with TRBD2 matching 7 bases. There are 14 residues in the CDR3. The V segment lost 2 bases and the J segment 3 bases; nucleotides outside the gene matches: 1. Germline V gene sequence: CDR1 SGDLS, CDR2 YYNGEE. The CDR3 bases are TGTGCCAGCAGCGTGGGAGGGGACACCGGGGAGCTGTTTTTT. As protein: CASSVGGDTGELFF.